Detailed here is one TCR beta chain. The CDR3 has 13 amino acids. The germline V gene encodes CDR1 WSHSY and CDR2 SAAADI. The junction had 7 bases not matched to a gene; V was cut back by 10 bases and J by 5 bases. TCRdb's table, derived via immunoSEQ multiplex PCR, lists solely in-frame clones and lacks some. The table shows roughly 18,000 clones, with 70% to 90% occurring only once. The source of the sample is a study of blood T cell repertoires in COVID-19. The receptor comes from a man aged 35 to 55 with active COVID-19. Sequencing was carried out using peripheral blood. The chain carries TRBV10-2 and TRBJ2-5, with 10 nucleotides matching TRBD2. CDR3 sequence (DNA): TGCGCCACCGCCCTAGCGGGAGTTGAGACCCAGTACTTC. Translating gives CATALAGVETQYF.